This TCR beta chain was sequenced during a study of CD8 T cells in ankylosing spondylitis. Many counts were recorded for this clonotype. Its antigen remains unknown. Study-level results: Prior literature has documented some motif variants in synovial fluid and blood from reactive arthritis. For ankylosing spondylitis blood, a TCR beta motif of seven to nine highly homologous variants appeared characteristic. Reportedly, disease-linked clones are significantly enriched in ankylosing spondylitis patients' matched synovial fluid.

Molecular-barcoded quantitative 5'-RACE produced these TCR beta libraries. TCRdb ran MiXCR on the 5' RACE reads and lists one entry per CDR3 protein. This table holds approximately 45,000 distinct CDR3 sequences, more than 3% found once. This CDR3 has 13 residues. Germline V lookup: CDR1 SGDLS, CDR2 YYNGEE. V lost 4 bases and J lost 2; bases outside the gene matches: 2. The clonotype comes from a female donor with ankylosing spondylitis or in good health (not recorded which). V gene TRBV9 combines with J gene TRBJ1-2, with TRBD1 matching 7 bases. The source material was blood, either unsorted or a sorted T cell fraction (not recorded which). The CDR3 is CASSPGQNYGYTF. For the CDR3, the DNA is TGTGCCAGCAGCCCGGGACAGAACTATGGCTACACCTTC.